The rows below give T cell receptor beta chains drawn from one sample of a study of cytotoxic CD8 clonotypes in ibrutinib-treated CLL. Some clones are missing from TCRdb's copy, which holds only in-frame ones; the method was immunoSEQ multiplex PCR. The sample lists 150,000 or so clones, about 80% occurring once. The sample consisted of PBMCs, taken after 24 months of ibrutinib treatment. The receptors shown here come from a human donor with chronic lymphocytic leukemia. CDR3s leave out the opening cysteine and the closing phenylalanine or tryptophan.

J gene	V gene	CDR3 protein
TRBJ1-4	TRBV27	ASSPRRQGNEKLF
TRBJ1-1	TRBV29-1	SVEGQGGTEAF
TRBJ2-7	TRBV5-1	ASRLGQPYEQY
TRBJ2-3	TRBV7-2	ASSLARDRGYTQY
TRBJ1-5	TRBV5-6	ASSYLGGYSNQPQH
TRBJ1-3	TRBV4-1	ASSRGTGGIGNTIY
TRBJ1-3	TRBV19	ASSLFGQFSGNTIY
TRBJ1-2	TRBV6-6	ASSFLQSRYGYT
TRBJ2-1	TRBV19	ASSRTGSTGNEQF
TRBJ1-1	TRBV5-1	ASRQGRTTMNTEAF
TRBJ2-7	TRBV6-5	ASSRGAKYEQY
TRBJ2-3	TRBV5-8	ALQRGADTQY
TRBJ1-6	TRBV5-6	ASSVWGSSPLH
TRBJ1-2	TRBV4-1	ASSQESIPSGGYT
TRBJ2-7	TRBV5-1	ASSLSDGSYEQY
TRBJ2-1	TRBV5-1	ASSYSGGRYNEQF
TRBJ1-1	TRBV6-5	ASRTGLKDTEAF
TRBJ2-2	TRBV7-8	ASSTGDSAGELF
TRBJ2-6	TRBV30	AWSRGSGANVLT
TRBJ1-2	TRBV18	ASARGTGANYGYT
TRBJ2-7	TRBV5-1	ASSQGSTGIMSYEQY
TRBJ2-2	TRBV7-8	ASSPLAGFNGELF
TRBJ2-7	TRBV7-8	ASSYGQGSMYEQY
TRBJ1-1	TRBV2	ASRRTDMNTEAF
TRBJ1-2	TRBV9	ASSVAGRYT
TRBJ2-5	TRBV7-9	ASSPGRVQETQY
TRBJ1-2	TRBV7-9	ASSLGQANYGYT
TRBJ1-1	TRBV2	ASSEGRATMNTEAF
TRBJ1-2	TRBV19	ASPGTKTQISSGYT
TRBJ1-1	TRBV6-5	ASRPTLGDTEAF
TRBJ2-7	TRBV5-1	ASSLGQGAPPYEQY
TRBJ1-2	TRBV7-9	ASSPGQGGTYGYT
TRBJ2-1	TRBV29-1	SLRVSGARSLYNEQF
TRBJ2-2	TRBV5-6	ASSLLRALDTGELF
TRBJ2-2	TRBV7-9	ASSLTGTGELF
TRBJ1-5	TRBV30	AWATDRVGGSNQPQH
TRBJ1-2	TRBV7-3	ASSLSPGVDGYT
TRBJ1-5	TRBV7-8	ASSLNRGGSNQPQH
TRBJ2-3	TRBV5-6	ASSLIVGLERAQY
TRBJ1-4	TRBV27	ASSLRGGRVTNEKLF
TRBJ1-1	TRBV5-6	ASSRVTGLSEAF
TRBJ2-7	TRBV7-3	ASSLGIGIDYEQY
TRBJ2-1	TRBV28	ASSSTTSGSSYNEQF